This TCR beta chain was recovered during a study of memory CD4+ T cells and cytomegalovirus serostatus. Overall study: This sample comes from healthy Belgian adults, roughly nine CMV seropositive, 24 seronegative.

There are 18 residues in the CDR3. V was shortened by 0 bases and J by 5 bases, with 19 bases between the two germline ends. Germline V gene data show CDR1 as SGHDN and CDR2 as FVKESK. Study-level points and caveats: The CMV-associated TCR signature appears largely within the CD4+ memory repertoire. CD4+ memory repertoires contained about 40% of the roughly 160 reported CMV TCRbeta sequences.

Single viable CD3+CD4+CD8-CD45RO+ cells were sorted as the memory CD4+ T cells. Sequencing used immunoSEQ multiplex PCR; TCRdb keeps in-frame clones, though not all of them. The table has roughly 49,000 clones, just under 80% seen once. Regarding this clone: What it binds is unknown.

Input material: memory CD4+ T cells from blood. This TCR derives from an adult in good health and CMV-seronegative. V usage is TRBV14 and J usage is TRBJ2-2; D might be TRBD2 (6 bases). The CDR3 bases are TGTGCCAGCAGCCAAGATCCTCGGAGGGGCCGAAAGACCGGGGAGCTGTTTTTT. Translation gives CASSQDPRRGRKTGELFF.